Each of the 28 T cell receptor beta chains below was sequenced from the same sample in a study of cytomegalovirus exposure and HLA in healthy donors. TCRdb's copy holds only in-frame clones and misses some; the assay was immunoSEQ multiplex PCR. The table shows tens of thousands of clones, with about 95% occurring only once. Sequenced sample: PBMCs. Receptor source: a man between 18 and 29 years old in good health and CMV-seronegative.

This clone was found once. V gene TRBV6-5 combines with J gene TRBJ2-5; D gene ambiguous. CDR3 length equals 13 residues. Germline-derived CDR1 and CDR2 are MNHEY and SVGAGI. Trimming removed 7 bases at V and 1 base at J, with 10 bases between. CDR3 amino acids: CASTPGTQETQYF. In DNA, the CDR3 is TGTGCCAGCACTCCAGGCACCCAAGAGACCCAGTACTTC.

The rearrangement joins TRBV11-3 to TRBJ2-2, with 8 bases matching TRBD1. This CDR3 is built from 13 residues. V lost 5 bases and J lost 9; bases outside the gene matches: 5. Germline values: CDR1 SGHNT, CDR2 YENEEA. The CDR3 nucleotides read TGTGCCAGCAGCGACCAGGGGGCGTGGGAGCTGTTTTTT. Encoded protein: CASSDQGAWELFF.

The rearrangement uses TRBV6-6 and TRBJ2-1, with D possibly being TRBD1 (5 bases). Trimming shortened V by 4 bases and J by 7 bases, and 14 bases separated the two germline ends. Germline V CDR1 and CDR2: MNHNY, SVGAGI (reference sequence). CDR3 length equals 14 residues. The CDR3 DNA follows: TGTGCCAGCAGTTTGTCGACAGATGGGAATGAGCAGTTCTTC. Its translation is CASSLSTDGNEQFF.

Regarding this clone: A read error may produce the germline difference seen at one junction end. The rearrangement uses TRBV5-1 and TRBJ2-5; perhaps TRBD1 as D (5 bases). CDR3 length: 15 amino acids. Per the germline V gene, CDR1 is SGHRS and CDR2 is YFSETQ. CDR3 region: CASSLEGRTQKTQYF. In nucleotides, the CDR3 is TGCGCCAGCAGCTTGGAGGGGCGTACCCAAAAGACCCAGTACTTC. The entire variable domain, with the rest obtained from reference TRBV5-1 and TRBJ2-5, is as follows: KAGVTQTPRYLIKTRGQQVTLSCSPISGHRSVSWYQQTPGQGLQFLFEYFSETQRNKGNFPGRFSGRQFSNSRSEMNVSTLELGDSALYLCASSLEGRTQKTQYFGPGTRLLVL.

The chain uses TRBV28 and TRBJ2-1, with 13 bases fitting TRBD2. Germline V gene sequence: CDR1 MDHEN, CDR2 SYDVKM. Trimming removed 5 bases from V and 5 bases from J; junction bases left unmatched: 9. The CDR3 runs 17 residues. This chain's CDR3 is CASSSLGTSGIHNEQFF. The CDR3 DNA follows: TGTGCCAGCAGTAGTCTTGGGACTAGCGGGATCCACAATGAGCAGTTCTTC.

The chain combines TRBV7-9 with TRBJ2-5; TRBD2 might be the D (6 bases). The CDR3 is made up of 17 amino acids. CDR1 and CDR2 from the germline V gene are SEHNR and FQNEAQ (reference sequence). The V end lost 1 base, the J end lost 2 bases, and 17 bases lay between the germline ends. In DNA form, the CDR3 reads TGTGCCAGCAGCTTAGGAATTGGAGGGGACGGGCAAGAGACCCAGTACTTC. Amino acid sequence: CASSLGIGGDGQETQYF.

The chain combines TRBV11-2 with TRBJ2-7; D unclear. The CDR3 totals 13 residues. V was cut by 5 bases and J by 2 bases, with 10 bases left in between. Germline-derived CDR1 and CDR2 are SGHAT and FQNNGV. CDR3 DNA sequence: TGTGCCAGCAGCGTGGGCCTTCCCTACGAGCAGTACTTC. It codes for CASSVGLPYEQYF. The entire variable domain, with the rest obtained from reference TRBV11-2 and TRBJ2-7, is as follows: EAGVAQSPRYKIIEKRQSVAFWCNPISGHATLYWYQQILGQGPKLLIQFQNNGVVDDSQLPKDRFSAERLKGVDSTLKIQPAKLEDSAVYLCASSVGLPYEQYFGPGTRLTVT.

The chain is built from TRBV19 and TRBJ1-1; a weak D match, TRBD1 (6 bases). V lost 3 bases and J 4 bases, leaving 18 bases between the germline ends. The CDR3 sequence is 16 residues long. Per germline, CDR1 LNHDA and CDR2 SQIVND (reference sequence). The DNA of the CDR3 is TGTGCCAGTAGTATCCCGCAGGGGTCTATCGGCACTGAAGCTTTCTTT. Residues: CASSIPQGSIGTEAFF.

The J gene is TRBJ1-5, the V gene TRBV10-3; a weak D match, TRBD1 (6 bases). Trimming took 8 bases from V and 6 from J, leaving 14 bases between them. Germline V lookup: CDR1 ENHRY, CDR2 SYGVKD. CDR3 length equals 13 residues. The DNA of the CDR3 is TGTGCCATCGGGGCAGGGGAGGGTCAGCCCCAGCATTTT. It codes for CAIGAGEGQPQHF.

The chain carries TRBV27 and TRBJ1-5; 7 bases are shared with TRBD1. The CDR3 runs 15 residues. The junction had 8 bases not matched to a gene; V was cut back by 5 bases and J by 4 bases. Germline CDR1 MNHEY, CDR2 SMNVEV (reference sequence). The CDR3 protein is CASSPIRQGNQPQHF. The CDR3 DNA sequence: TGTGCCAGCAGTCCTATAAGACAGGGAAATCAGCCCCAGCATTTT.

V gene TRBV5-4 combines with J gene TRBJ1-2; 8 nucleotides match TRBD1. Trimming cost V 4 bases and J 6 bases; bases outside gene matches: 8. The CDR3 runs 14 residues. Germline lookup yields CDR1 SGHNT and CDR2 YYREEE (reference sequence). CDR3 region: CASSPQLTGDGYTF. In nucleotides, the CDR3 is TGTGCCAGCAGCCCTCAACTGACAGGGGATGGCTACACCTTC.

The chain links TRBV6-1 to TRBJ2-7, with 7 bases identical to TRBD2. The germline gives CDR1 MNHNS, CDR2 SASEGT. The CDR3 has 14 amino acids. Germline trimming cut 6 bases from V and 3 bases from J; bases unmatched to any gene: 8. The CDR3 DNA reads TGTGCCAGCAGGATCGCGGGACTAATCTACGAGCAGTACTTC. This gives the protein CASRIAGLIYEQYF.

This clone was seen a single time. The chain has TRBV5-1 and TRBJ1-5; D is unresolved. This CDR3 comprises 16 residues. From germline, CDR1 is SGHRS and CDR2 YFSETQ. Trimming stripped 0 bases from V and 0 bases from J, with 10 bases between. CDR3 residues: CASSLGATDSNQPQHF. Here the CDR3 DNA reads TGCGCCAGCAGCTTGGGGGCTACAGATAGCAATCAGCCCCAGCATTTT.

This clone has more than one count but fewer than ten. The chain is built from TRBV28 and TRBJ2-1; TRBD1 matches at 8 bases. Trimming took 5 bases from V and 1 from J; bases not matched to a gene: 7. The germline V gene has CDR1 MDHEN and CDR2 SYDVKM. The CDR3 runs to 16 residues. CDR3 in amino acids: CASSPSGTGSYNEQFF. CDR3 sequence (DNA): TGTGCCAGCAGTCCGTCCGGGACAGGTTCCTACAATGAGCAGTTCTTC.

V and J are TRBV10-3 and TRBJ2-1, with a possible D match to TRBD2 (6 bases). Germline CDR1 is ENHRY and CDR2 is SYGVKD. The CDR3 extends over 13 amino acids. V lost 4 bases and J lost 5, with 9 bases in between. The chain's CDR3 is CAISAGLDNEQFF. The CDR3 nucleotides read TGTGCCATCAGTGCGGGACTTGACAATGAGCAGTTCTTC.

V is TRBV5-4 and J is TRBJ2-6; tentatively, D is TRBD1 (6 bases). From germline, CDR1 is SGHNT and CDR2 YYREEE (reference sequence). The CDR3 runs to 18 residues. With 2 bases removed from V and 6 bases from J, the gap between germline ends came to 21 bases. The chain's CDR3 is CASSLTGTTLEEANVLTF. In DNA, the CDR3 is TGTGCCAGCAGCTTAACCGGGACAACCCTTGAAGAGGCCAACGTCCTGACTTTC.

This rearrangement joins TRBV7-9 to TRBJ2-2, with 10 positions matching TRBD1. This CDR3 comprises 13 residues. Unmatched junction bases numbered 3, after V lost 8 bases and J lost 6 bases. Germline-derived CDR1 and CDR2 are SEHNR and FQNEAQ (reference sequence). CDR3 protein: CASRDRGSGELFF. CDR3 nucleotides: TGTGCCAGCCGGGACAGGGGCTCCGGGGAGCTGTTTTTT. The full variable domain, in which reference TRBV7-9 and TRBJ2-2 provide the parts outside the CDR3, is DTGVSQNPRHKITKRGQNVTFRCDPISEHNRLYWYRQTLGQGPEFLTYFQNEAQLEKSRLLSDRFSAERPKGSFSTLEIQRTEQGDSAMYLCASRDRGSGELFFGEGSRLTVL.

The chain employs TRBV9 and TRBJ2-1; D might be TRBD2 (6 bases). Germline assignment: CDR1 SGDLS and CDR2 YYNGEE. V was pared by 3 bases and J by 9 bases, with 7 bases between. This CDR3 has 11 residues. CDR3 coding DNA: TGTGCCAGCAGCGCCGGGGGTGAGCAGTTCTTC. It codes for CASSAGGEQFF.

The V and J genes are TRBV6-5 and TRBJ2-1; possible D gene TRBD1, 5 bases. The CDR3 is 15 residues long. Germline V gene data show CDR1 as MNHEY and CDR2 as SVGAGI. Between the trimmed V and J ends, which lost 7 bases and 0 bases, there was a span of 13 bases. CDR3 bases: TGTGCCAGCACAGGGCAGGGCAGCTCCTACAATGAGCAGTTCTTC. Residues: CASTGQGSSYNEQFF.

The chain carries TRBV11-3 and TRBJ2-2, with a tentative D call TRBD2 (6 bases). The germline CDR1 and CDR2 sequences are SGHNT and YENEEA. Trimming stripped 1 base from V and 3 bases from J, with 12 bases between. The length of the CDR3 is 16 residues. CDR3 in amino acids: CASSLGVTSDTGELFF. The CDR3 nucleotides read TGTGCCAGCAGCTTAGGGGTGACTAGTGACACCGGGGAGCTGTTTTTT.

The CDR3 sequence is CASSLSGGASNQPQHF. CDR3 nucleotides: TGTGCCAGCAGTTTATCGGGGGGGGCGAGCAATCAGCCCCAGCATTTT. This sequence joins TRBV27 and TRBJ1-5; tentative D call: TRBD1 (6 bases). The CDR3 has 16 residues. Trimming removed 0 bases from V and 1 base from J, with 10 bases in between. CDR1 is MNHEY and CDR2 is SMNVEV in the germline V gene (reference sequence).

The chain employs TRBV2 and TRBJ2-2; 7 bases map to TRBD1. After removal of 5 bases from V and 4 bases from J, the junction contained 7 bases not matched to a gene. Germline V gives CDR1 SNHLY, CDR2 FYNNEI. CDR3 size: 15 residues. CDR3 region: CASSLTEGATGELFF. The CDR3 DNA follows: TGTGCCAGCAGTTTGACCGAGGGGGCCACCGGGGAGCTGTTTTTT.

This clone has only a few counts. The rearrangement joins TRBV10-1 to TRBJ2-7; 11 bases line up with TRBD1. CDR1 and CDR2 from the germline V gene are WNHNN and SYGVQD (reference sequence). V gave up 0 bases and J gave up 6 bases; unmatched junction bases: 7. The length of the CDR3 is 16 residues. The DNA for the CDR3 is TGCGCCAGCAGTGAGTCGACAGGACAGGGGGCTACCGAGCAGTACTTC. Its translation: CASSESTGQGATEQYF.

This chain connects TRBV28 to TRBJ2-2; 11 positions match TRBD2. Germline V gives CDR1 MDHEN, CDR2 SYDVKM. The J segment lost 11 bases and the V segment lost 8 bases, leaving 4 bases of the junction unmatched. This CDR3 has 12 amino acids. The CDR3 sequence is CASGLAGGELFF. The DNA of the CDR3 is TGTGCCAGCGGGCTAGCGGGAGGCGAGCTGTTTTTT.

J is TRBJ2-7 and V is TRBV21-1; the table assigns TRBD1, which was not confirmed against the DNA. TRBV21-1 is tagged as a pseudogene. This CDR3 region has 16 residues. The CDR3 loop reads CASSPHPGQGVLEQYF. In DNA, the CDR3 is TGTGCCAGCAGCCCCCATCCGGGACAGGGGGTTCTCGAGCAGTACTTC.

The V and J genes are TRBV28 and TRBJ2-1; 7 bases align to TRBD1. V lost 6 bases and J lost 10; bases outside the gene matches: 9. This CDR3 is 13 amino acids long. Germline V CDR1 and CDR2: MDHEN, SYDVKM. CDR3 protein: CASSDNRGREQFF. The CDR3, as DNA: TGTGCCAGCAGCGACAACAGGGGTCGAGAGCAGTTCTTC.

This chain links TRBV29-1 with TRBJ2-2, with TRBD1 matching over 8 bases. J was trimmed by 6 bases and V by 0 bases; bases with no gene match: 12. There are 17 residues in the CDR3. CDR1 and CDR2 from the germline V gene are SQVTM and ANQGSEA. The CDR3 loop reads CSVEDLGGRGLAGELFF. The CDR3 nucleotides read TGCAGCGTTGAAGATCTGGGGGGCAGGGGGCTGGCCGGGGAGCTGTTTTTT.

This clone has only one observation. The chain combines TRBV5-1 with TRBJ2-3; D gene ambiguous. This CDR3 contains 14 residues. The germline CDR1 and CDR2 sequences are SGHRS and YFSETQ. V was trimmed by 0 bases and J by 4 bases, leaving 9 bases between them. The CDR3 loop is CASSLANSPDTQYF. The CDR3 DNA sequence: TGCGCCAGCAGCTTGGCCAATAGTCCAGATACGCAGTATTTT.